These 22 T cell receptor beta chains came from one sample sequenced in a study of breast tumors, draining lymph nodes, adjacent tissues. Each CDR3 protein gets one entry after TCRdb re-called the multiplex PCR reads with MiXCR. The sample carries tens of thousands of distinct CDR3 sequences, 25% to 35% recorded once. Samples came from axillary lymph nodes draining the breast cancer. Specimen: axillary lymph node tissue. Receptors originate from a female donor with breast cancer. Some clones in this sample may be carry-over from other donors' samples.

The V call is TRBV27, the J call TRBJ1-1; TRBD1 might be the D (6 bases). The V gene lost 2 bases and the J gene lost 9 bases, with 16 bases spanning the gap. The CDR3 is 14 amino acids. The germline V gene has CDR1 MNHEY and CDR2 SMNVEV (reference sequence). CDR3 amino acids: CASSLAGGQNKAFF. The CDR3 bases are TGTGCCAGCAGTTTAGCGGGGGGGCAGAACAAAGCTTTCTTT.

This clonotype was recorded at least ten times. The rearrangement links TRBV28 to TRBJ1-2; 7 bases align to TRBD1. Trimming removed 7 bases from V and 3 bases from J; junction bases left unmatched: 17. The CDR3 sequence is 17 residues long. Germline V gene sequence: CDR1 MDHEN, CDR2 SYDVKM. The CDR3 sequence is CASIPGAPGTVDYGYTF. The CDR3 coding sequence is TGTGCCAGCATCCCCGGGGCCCCGGGGACAGTAGACTATGGCTACACCTTC.

The gene calls are TRBV11-1 and TRBJ2-3; D is undetermined. Germline lookup yields CDR1 SGHAT and CDR2 FQDESV (reference sequence). The CDR3 totals 15 residues. The V end lost 5 bases, the J end lost 2 bases, and 14 bases lay between the germline ends. The CDR3 DNA reads as TGTGCCAGCAGCCCTCTATTGATGAACACAGATACGCAGTATTTT. Its translation: CASSPLLMNTDTQYF.

This clonotype was seen many times. The V gene is TRBV7-2, the J gene TRBJ1-5, with D hard to call. Germline CDR1 reads SGHTA; CDR2 reads FQGNSA. Trimming removed 1 base at V and 7 bases at J, with 14 bases between. CDR3 length equals 15 residues. In DNA form, the CDR3 reads TGTGCCAGCAGCTTAGGGGTTGCTCCTGGGCAGCCCCAGCATTTT. Protein sequence: CASSLGVAPGQPQHF.

The chain recombines TRBV12-3 or TRBV12-4 with TRBJ2-2; 7 bases fit TRBD1. V shed 10 bases, J shed 7 bases, and the junction held 6 bases outside the gene matches. The CDR3 has 12 residues. As DNA, the CDR3 is TGTGCCACCCACAGACAGGGCGGGGAGCTGTTTTTT. Protein product: CATHRQGGELFF.

This clonotype appeared many times. CDR3 sequence: CASSRMGQELSYEQYF. CDR3 nucleotides: TGTGCCAGCTCAAGAATGGGACAGGAACTCTCCTACGAGCAGTACTTC. V and J are TRBV18 and TRBJ2-7; 8 positions agree with TRBD1. Germline CDR1 is KGHSH and CDR2 is LQKENI. This CDR3 spans 16 amino acids. The V gene end was trimmed by 5 bases and the J gene end by 0 bases; junction bases not matched to a gene: 9.

This clonotype was observed many times. The chain recombines TRBV20-1 with TRBJ2-7; 14 positions match TRBD2. The germline CDR1 and CDR2 sequences are DFQATT and SNEGSKA (reference sequence). There are 14 residues in the CDR3. V gave up 4 bases and J gave up 4 bases; unmatched junction bases: 3. This CDR3 is CSATGTSGSYEQYF. CDR3 in DNA: TGCAGTGCTACCGGGACTAGCGGGAGTTACGAGCAGTACTTC.

About this clonotype itself: A much larger clone differs from this one at a single base, so this may be a read error. This sequence joins TRBV30 and TRBJ1-4; D may be TRBD1 (6 bases). V lost 0 bases and J 7 bases, leaving 18 bases between the germline ends. The CDR3 consists of 16 residues. Germline V gene sequence: CDR1 GTSNPN, CDR2 SVGIG (reference sequence). Here the CDR3 reads CAWSVRQGRFGEKLFF. Written as DNA, the CDR3 is TGTGCCTGGAGTGTACGTCAGGGGCGGTTTGGTGAAAAACTGTTTTTT. The full variable domain, with the rest looked up from reference TRBV30 and TRBJ1-4, is SQTIHQWPATLVQPVGSPLSLECTVEGTSNPNLYWYRQAAGRGLQLLFYSVGIGQISSEVPQNLSASRPQDRQFILSSKKLLLSDSGFYLCAWSVRQGRFGEKLFFGSGTQLSVL.

J is TRBJ2-3 and V is TRBV7-8, with TRBD1 as a possible D gene (5 bases). CDR1 and CDR2 (germline): SGHVS, FQNEAQ. The V end was cut by 4 bases, the J end by 4 bases, with 24 bases between. The CDR3 consists of 18 residues. CDR3 region: CASSSRRQLQLGPDTQYF. The CDR3 DNA reads TGTGCCAGCAGCTCGAGGAGACAGCTACAGTTAGGACCAGATACGCAGTATTTT.

This clonotype was seen repeatedly, ten times or more. The chain has TRBV6-6 and TRBJ2-7, with 11 bases that match TRBD2. The junction had 5 bases not matched to a gene; V was cut back by 7 bases and J by 3 bases. This CDR3 region has 14 residues. CDR1 MNHNY and CDR2 SVGAGI come from the germline V gene (reference sequence). CDR3 in DNA: TGTGCCAGCACCACTAGCGGGAGTTTCTACGAGCAGTACTTC. Residues: CASTTSGSFYEQYF.

This clonotype has only a few counts. This clone may be a read error of a much larger clone one base away. This chain uses TRBV11-3 with TRBJ2-3; the match to TRBD2 covers 8 bases. From germline, CDR1 is SGHNT and CDR2 YENEEA. The V and J ends lost 0 bases and 4 bases, in that order; junction bases with no gene match: 6. CDR3 length: 16 amino acids. The CDR3 DNA reads TGTGCCAGCAGCTTAGAGGCGGGAGCGGGGGCAGATACGCAGTATTTT. This encodes CASSLEAGAGADTQYF.

This clonotype was counted many times. This sequence joins TRBV5-8 and TRBJ2-7; D not certain. The CDR3 loop spans 12 amino acids. The germline V and J ends were trimmed by 4 bases and 5 bases, with 10 bases remaining between them. Germline V gene sequence: CDR1 SGHTS, CDR2 YDEGEE. The CDR3, as DNA: TGTGCCAGCAGCCGGATGCTAGACGAGCAGTACTTC. It is translated as CASSRMLDEQYF.

The sample holds many counts of this clonotype. V usage is TRBV11-2 and J usage is TRBJ2-1; D not certain. There are 15 residues in the CDR3. CDR1 is SGHAT, CDR2 FQNNGV, per germline. With 0 bases removed from V and 1 base from J, the gap between germline ends came to 7 bases. The DNA of the CDR3 is TGTGCCAGCAGCTTAGATCTGGGATCCTACAATGAGCAGTTCTTC. This gives the protein CASSLDLGSYNEQFF.

Worth noting for this clonotype: Germline is not matched at one junction end, which may reflect a read error. CDR3 sequence reads: CASSHSGAGTSGSDYEQYF. The CDR3 region has the DNA TGTGCCAGCAGTCACTCCGGGGCAGGGACTAGCGGGAGCGACTACGAGCAGTACTTC. This chain uses TRBV6-2 or TRBV6-3 with TRBJ2-7, with 14 bases aligning to TRBD2. Germline V lookup: CDR1 MNHEY, CDR2 SVGEGT. The CDR3 covers 19 residues.

Of note for this clonotype: Lacking the conserved final phenylalanine or tryptophan, this CDR3 likely reflects a read error. The DNA is omitted, as the CDR3 cannot be located on it reliably, and the CDR3 follows TCRdb's listing. J is TRBJ2-5 and V is TRBV27; TRBD1 reflects the table's D call only, with no check against the DNA. CDR1 MNHEY and CDR2 SMNVEV come from the germline V gene (reference sequence). The CDR3 length equals 10 residues, ends included. The CDR3: CASSLPAGRV.

This clonotype occurred many times. V usage is TRBV24-1 and J usage is TRBJ2-2; D gene unclear. Per the germline V gene, CDR1 is KGHDR and CDR2 is SFDVKD. This CDR3 contains 16 residues. Deletions cut 3 bases from V and 4 bases from J, with 14 bases between. The CDR3 region is CATSDAVGGSTGELFF. The CDR3 DNA sequence: TGTGCCACCAGTGATGCCGTCGGCGGAAGCACCGGGGAGCTGTTTTTT.

J is TRBJ2-1 and V is TRBV6-1; D is perhaps TRBD1 (6 bases). V lost 5 bases, J lost 4 bases, and 9 bases lay in between. The CDR3 has 13 residues. Per the germline V gene, CDR1 is MNHNS and CDR2 is SASEGT. The CDR3 region has the DNA TGTGCCAGCAGTTCAGGACAGTACAATGAGCAGTTCTTC. Protein product: CASSSGQYNEQFF.

This chain connects TRBV29-1 to TRBJ2-7; possibly TRBD2 for D (5 bases). V gave up 6 bases and J gave up 3 bases, with 18 bases separating them. This CDR3 region has 14 residues. CDR1 and CDR2 (germline): SQVTM, ANQGSEA. The DNA for the CDR3 is TGCAGCGTCCTACCCAGCGGACCAGTCTACGAGCAGTACTTC. This encodes CSVLPSGPVYEQYF.

This clonotype has a count of ten or more. This chain links TRBV4-2 with TRBJ2-2; D unresolved. The CDR3 consists of 15 residues. From germline, CDR1 is LGHNA and CDR2 YNFKEQ. The ends were cut back, 0 bases at V and 1 base at J, with 6 bases in the middle. The CDR3 sequence is CASSQDRRNTGELFF. The CDR3 nucleotides read TGTGCCAGCAGCCAAGATCGTAGGAACACCGGGGAGCTGTTTTTT.

Notes on this clonotype: A read error may explain this, as a much larger clone is one base away. The chain couples TRBV12-3 or TRBV12-4 to TRBJ2-5; either TRBD1 or TRBD2 may fit D (6 bases each). The CDR3 has 16 residues. With 3 bases removed from V and 7 bases from J, the gap between germline ends came to 21 bases. The CDR3 DNA reads as TGTGCCAGCAGTTTCGCGACGGCAGGGGCCGGGGGGACCCAGTACTTC. Protein: CASSFATAGAGGTQYF.

The rearrangement joins TRBV7-2 to TRBJ2-1, with D possibly called TRBD1 or TRBD2 (5 bases each). Trimming removed 1 base from V and 4 bases from J, with 14 bases in between. The CDR3 length is 16 residues. Germline V lookup: CDR1 SGHTA, CDR2 FQGNSA. DNA for the CDR3: TGTGCCAGCAGCTTAGATAGGGGCCGGGGTTACAATGAGCAGTTCTTC. Translation gives CASSLDRGRGYNEQFF.

The sample holds many counts of this clonotype. The gene calls are TRBV10-3 and TRBJ2-7; no definite D call. CDR3 length: 12 amino acids. Germline V gives CDR1 ENHRY, CDR2 SYGVKD. The germline V and J ends were trimmed by 3 bases and 0 bases, with 3 bases remaining between them. Written as DNA, the CDR3 is TGTGCCATCAGTGACAGCTCCTACGAGCAGTACTTC. This translates into CAISDSSYEQYF.